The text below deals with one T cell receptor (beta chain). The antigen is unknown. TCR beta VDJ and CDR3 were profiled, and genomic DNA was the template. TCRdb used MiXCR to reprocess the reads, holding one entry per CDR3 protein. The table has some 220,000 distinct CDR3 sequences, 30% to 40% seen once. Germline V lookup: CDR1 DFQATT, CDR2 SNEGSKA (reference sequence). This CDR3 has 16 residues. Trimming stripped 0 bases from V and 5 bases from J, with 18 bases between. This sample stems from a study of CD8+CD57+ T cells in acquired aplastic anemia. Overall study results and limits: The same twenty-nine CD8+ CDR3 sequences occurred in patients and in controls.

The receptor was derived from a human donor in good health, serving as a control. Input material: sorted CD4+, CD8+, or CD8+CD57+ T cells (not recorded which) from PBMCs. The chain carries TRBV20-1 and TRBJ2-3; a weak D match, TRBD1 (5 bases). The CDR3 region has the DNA TGCAGTGCTAGAGATGACAGCGACACGACGGGAGATACGCAGTATTTT. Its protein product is CSARDDSDTTGDTQYF.